This paragraph covers one T cell receptor (beta chain) sequence. The data were obtained in a study of OX40 agonist ivuxolimab in advanced cancers. Study in general: Patients treated during dose escalation were battling hepatocellular carcinoma, melanoma, renal cell or head and neck cancer. Partial responses were observed in three patients, of whom one had hepatocellular carcinoma and two had cutaneous melanoma.

Between the trimmed V and J ends, which lost 3 bases and 6 bases, there was a span of 12 bases. This CDR3 region has 14 residues. CDR1 is SGHAT, CDR2 FQNNGV, per germline. Produced via immunoSEQ multiplex PCR; TCRdb's table is partial and in-frame only. Here the sample spans 45,000 to 60,000 clones, roughly nine tenths being singletons. The receptor's source is an adult with an advanced solid tumor such as melanoma, head and neck, liver or kidney cancer. The rearrangement uses TRBV11-2 and TRBJ2-1; D uncertain. The specimen comprised CD4+ or CD8+ T cells sorted from blood, sampled in a trial of the OX40 agonist ivuxolimab. CDR3: CASSFGVTLNEQFF. In DNA, the CDR3 is TGTGCCAGCAGCTTTGGTGTTACGCTCAATGAGCAGTTCTTC.